The 27 T cell receptor beta chains below all came from one sample that was sequenced in a study of human T cells and chemical hapten exposure. From the RACE reads, TCRdb called clonotypes with MiXCR, one entry per CDR3 protein. This sample has some 83,000 distinct CDR3 sequences, with around 11% found just once. Time point here: patch test 1, 2 weeks after DPC sensitization. This sample's treatment: therapeutic diphenylcyclopropenone sensitization with weekly scalp DPC. The sample was whole blood, taken in connection with sensitization to the hapten diphenylcyclopropenone (DPC). These receptors were taken from a woman between 50 and 59 years old with alopecia areata. Some clones in this sample may be carry-over from other donors' samples.

This clonotype was detected only a few times. The chain is built from TRBV9 and TRBJ2-3, with 10 nucleotides matching TRBD1. V gave up 6 bases and J gave up 5 bases; unmatched junction bases: 9. This CDR3 contains 15 residues. Germline lookup yields CDR1 SGDLS and CDR2 YYNGEE. CDR3 protein: CASIRDRGHGDTQYF. In nucleotides, the CDR3 is TGTGCCAGCATCCGGGACAGGGGCCATGGAGATACGCAGTATTTT.

CDR3 amino acids: CASSFKRGFLSSSTDTQYF. CDR3 nucleotides: TGTGCCAGCAGTTTTAAGCGGGGATTTCTATCGTCTAGCACAGATACGCAGTATTTT. The V call is TRBV12-3 or TRBV12-4, the J call TRBJ2-3, with TRBD2 matching over 7 bases. The CDR3 loop spans 19 amino acids. V lost 3 bases and J lost 0; bases outside the gene matches: 15.

V usage is TRBV19 and J usage is TRBJ2-5; D is unresolved. Trimming pared 0 bases from V and 6 bases from J, leaving 14 bases between. Per the germline V gene, CDR1 is LNHDA and CDR2 is SQIVND (reference sequence). The CDR3 sequence is 15 residues long. CDR3 sequence (DNA): TGTGCCAGTAGTATAGAGGGAAAGAGTGGGAAGACCCAGTACTTC. Amino acid sequence: CASSIEGKSGKTQYF. Together with reference TRBV19 and TRBJ2-5, the CDR3 gives the full variable domain: DGGITQSPKYLFRKEGQNVTLSCEQNLNHDAMYWYRQDPGQGLRLIYYSQIVNDFQKGDIAEGYSVSREKKESFPLTVTSAQKNPTAFYLCASSIEGKSGKTQYFGPGTRLLVL.

The genes are TRBV15 and TRBJ2-1; tentative D call: TRBD1 (6 bases). V gave up 0 bases and J gave up 4 bases, with 13 bases separating them. Germline lookup yields CDR1 LNHNV and CDR2 YYDKDF (reference sequence). The CDR3 length is 16 residues. The DNA for the CDR3 is TGTGCCACCAGCAGAGATGGGCAGGGGCCATACAATGAGCAGTTCTTC. This translates into CATSRDGQGPYNEQFF.

This clonotype was recorded many times. The rearrangement links TRBV28 to TRBJ2-7, with D unclear. V lost 7 bases and J lost 12, with 19 bases in between. Germline V gene sequence: CDR1 MDHEN, CDR2 SYDVKM. The CDR3 runs 12 residues. CDR3 sequence reads: CASTSPPATWYF. Here the CDR3 DNA reads TGTGCCAGCACTTCACCTCCCGCGACGTGGTACTTC.

The chain recombines TRBV7-9 with TRBJ1-2, with D perhaps matching TRBD1 (5 bases). Per the germline V gene, CDR1 is SEHNR and CDR2 is FQNEAQ (reference sequence). Trimming removed 5 bases from V and 4 bases from J, with 14 bases in between. The CDR3 spans 14 residues. The CDR3 nucleotides are TGTGCCAGCAGCCCTGGGACTTCTGCCTATGGCTACACCTTC. This gives the protein CASSPGTSAYGYTF.

This clonotype was counted many times. This sequence joins TRBV27 and TRBJ1-2; 7 nucleotides agree with TRBD1. V trimming: 5 bases; J trimming: 7 bases; junction bases outside the gene matches: 4. The germline gives CDR1 MNHEY, CDR2 SMNVEV (reference sequence). The CDR3 length is 12 residues. This CDR3 is CASSPDRVGYTF. The CDR3 coding sequence is TGTGCCAGCAGTCCCGACAGGGTTGGCTACACCTTC.

This clonotype was recorded a few times. The genes are TRBV12-5 and TRBJ2-1, with 7 nucleotides matching TRBD2. The germline V gene has CDR1 LGHNT and CDR2 FRNRAP. V dropped 3 bases and J dropped 3; count of bases not matched to a gene: 11. The CDR3 is made up of 17 amino acids. CDR3 in amino acids: CASGLEPGRGNYNEQFF. CDR3 coding DNA: TGTGCTAGTGGTTTAGAACCGGGGCGGGGGAACTACAATGAGCAGTTCTTC.

This clonotype came up many times. The J gene is TRBJ2-5, the V gene TRBV7-9; D gene uncertain. This CDR3 region has 16 residues. V lost 5 bases and J lost 4, with 20 bases in between. The germline gives CDR1 SEHNR, CDR2 FQNEAQ (reference sequence). The CDR3 DNA sequence: TGTGCCAGCAGCCAGGCGGTATTGGCGGAGCTAGAGACCCAGTACTTC. Encoded protein: CASSQAVLAELETQYF.

In its sample, this clonotype was seen a few times. The chain couples TRBV7-6 to TRBJ1-1; D might be TRBD1 (5 bases). Germline values: CDR1 SGHVS, CDR2 FNYEAQ. V was clipped by 5 bases and J by 1 base, with 11 bases between them. The CDR3 spans 14 residues. DNA for the CDR3: TGTGCCAGCAGCCCGGGACTCCGGAACACTGAAGCTTTCTTT. Translated, it gives CASSPGLRNTEAFF. Drawing the rest from reference TRBV7-6 and TRBJ1-1, the complete variable domain is GAGVSQSPRYKVTKRGQDVALRCDPISGHVSLYWYRQALGQGPEFLTYFNYEAQQDKSGLPNDRFSAERPEGSISTLTIQRTEQRDSAMYRCASSPGLRNTEAFFGQGTRLTVV.

At least ten counts were recorded for this clonotype. The V and J genes are TRBV18 and TRBJ2-3, with 8 bases matching TRBD2. V lost 0 bases, J lost 3 bases, and 2 bases stayed unmatched. Germline CDR1 is KGHSH and CDR2 is LQKENI. CDR3 size: 15 residues. As DNA, the CDR3 is TGTGCCAGCTCACCACCGTCGGGGGGGACAGATACGCAGTATTTT. Protein sequence: CASSPPSGGTDTQYF.

Of note for this clonotype: A clone one base away is much larger, so this may be a read error. This rearrangement joins TRBV20-1 to TRBJ2-3, with a tentative D call TRBD1 (5 bases). The CDR3 is made up of 16 amino acids. V was pared by 0 bases and J by 3 bases, with 16 bases between. Germline loops: CDR1 DFQATT, CDR2 SNEGSKA (reference sequence). The chain's CDR3 is CSARDQPRTLTDTQYF. In DNA form, the CDR3 reads TGCAGTGCTAGAGATCAACCGAGGACATTGACAGATACGCAGTATTTT.

Ten or more counts support this clonotype. The V call is TRBV6-6, the J call TRBJ1-3, with a tentative D call TRBD1 (6 bases). Germline V lookup: CDR1 MNHNY, CDR2 SVGAGI (reference sequence). The CDR3 spans 16 residues. The V and J ends lost 6 bases and 0 bases respectively, with 15 bases between them. CDR3: CASRSRGPTSGNTIYF. The CDR3 DNA sequence: TGTGCCAGCAGGTCCAGGGGACCTACCTCTGGAAACACCATATATTTT.

The gene calls are TRBV29-1 and TRBJ2-7; 8 bases map to TRBD2. Germline V gene lookup returns CDR1 SQVTM and CDR2 ANQGSEA. The CDR3 length is 15 residues. Trimming at V came to 1 base and at J to 2 bases, leaving 7 bases not matched to a gene. Here the CDR3 reads CSVEGAGTRTYEQYF. For the CDR3, the DNA is TGCAGCGTTGAAGGGGCCGGGACTAGGACCTACGAGCAGTACTTC.

At least ten counts were recorded for this clonotype. This chain uses TRBV20-1 with TRBJ2-1; D not resolved. CDR3 size: 11 residues. Germline loops: CDR1 DFQATT, CDR2 SNEGSKA (reference sequence). V shed 7 bases and J shed 9 bases, with 13 bases lying between them. The CDR3: CSVPLHVEQFF. The DNA of the CDR3 is TGCAGTGTCCCACTGCACGTTGAGCAGTTCTTC.

The chain is built from TRBV11-2 and TRBJ2-2, with TRBD1 matching 9 bases. The germline V gene encodes CDR1 SGHAT and CDR2 FQNNGV. V shed 1 base and J 7 bases; nucleotides not matched to a gene: 4. The CDR3 sequence is 15 residues long. CDR3 in DNA: TGTGCCAGCAGCTTAGCCACAGGGGGCGTCGGGGAGCTGTTTTTT. Amino acid sequence: CASSLATGGVGELFF.

This clonotype was detected a few times. The chain couples TRBV9 to TRBJ2-6; D uncertain. The CDR3 consists of 14 residues. Trimming took off 5 bases at V and 0 bases at J, with 6 bases between the two ends. CDR1 and CDR2 from the germline V gene are SGDLS and YYNGEE. The CDR3 is CASSLSSGANVLTF. The CDR3 region has the DNA TGTGCCAGCAGTTTGTCCTCTGGGGCCAACGTCCTGACTTTC.

For this clonotype: One end of the junction fails to match germline, which may point to a read error. This CDR3 is CASRTDSSVNTIYF. In DNA, the CDR3 is TGTGCCAGCAGGACGGACAGCTCTGTAAACACCATATATTTT. The chain is built from TRBV12-3 or TRBV12-4 and TRBJ1-3, with TRBD1 as a possible D gene (6 bases). The CDR3 sequence is 14 residues long.

Ten or more counts support this clonotype. The V call is TRBV18, the J call TRBJ1-2; D unclear. The germline gives CDR1 KGHSH, CDR2 LQKENI. This CDR3 has 18 amino acids. The V gene lost 2 bases and the J gene lost 2 bases, with 21 bases spanning the gap. Here the CDR3 reads CASSPDSVGLQPNYGYTF. CDR3 bases: TGTGCCAGCTCACCAGATTCCGTCGGCTTACAACCCAACTATGGCTACACCTTC.

J is TRBJ1-2 and V is TRBV28; D not resolved. The CDR3 is 13 amino acids. Trimming took 3 bases from V and 0 from J, leaving 5 bases between them. Looked up from germline, CDR1 is MDHEN and CDR2 is SYDVKM. This CDR3 is CASSLTANYGYTF. The CDR3 region has the DNA TGTGCCAGCAGTTTGACGGCTAACTATGGCTACACCTTC.

The J gene is TRBJ2-1, the V gene TRBV29-1; 11 positions match TRBD2. With 7 bases clipped from V and 6 bases from J, the junction kept 8 bases outside the gene matches. This CDR3 spans 14 amino acids. Germline-derived CDR1 and CDR2 are SQVTM and ANQGSEA. CDR3 coding DNA: TGCAGCGCTGCCGATAGCGGGAGGGTCAATGAGCAGTTCTTC. It translates to CSAADSGRVNEQFF.

As to this clonotype: One end of the junction does not line up with germline, which may come from a read error. The chain is built from TRBV6-1 and TRBJ2-3; D uncertain. This CDR3 spans 12 amino acids. Germline loops: CDR1 MNHNS, CDR2 SASEGT. Written as DNA, the CDR3 is TGTGCCAGCAGCGAAGGCCTCCCTACGCAGTATTTT. It specifies CASSEGLPTQYF.

The rearrangement links TRBV20-1 to TRBJ2-3, with 8 nucleotides matching TRBD2. The germline gives CDR1 DFQATT, CDR2 SNEGSKA (reference sequence). This CDR3 has 17 residues. With V trimmed by 0 bases and J by 0 bases, 8 bases remained unmatched. The CDR3 here is CSARDPGGYASTDTQYF. The CDR3 region has the DNA TGCAGTGCTAGAGATCCGGGGGGGTACGCTAGCACAGATACGCAGTATTTT.

This clonotype was seen more than once but under ten times. This sequence joins TRBV20-1 and TRBJ2-1, with 9 bases fitting TRBD2. Germline V gene lookup returns CDR1 DFQATT and CDR2 SNEGSKA (reference sequence). CDR3 length: 16 amino acids. With 0 bases clipped from V and 4 bases from J, the junction kept 7 bases outside the gene matches. CDR3 sequence (DNA): TGCAGTGCTAGAGATCTCGGGGCGGGAGGGTACAATGAGCAGTTCTTC. It codes for CSARDLGAGGYNEQFF.

The chain links TRBV27 to TRBJ2-7; unclear D gene. Per the germline V gene, CDR1 is MNHEY and CDR2 is SMNVEV (reference sequence). Trimming cost V 6 bases and J 0 bases, with 15 bases left between them. This CDR3 has 15 residues. In nucleotides, the CDR3 is TGTGCCAGCAGCTTAGTATCAACCAGCTCCTACGAGCAGTACTTC. This gives the protein CASSLVSTSSYEQYF.

The chain is built from TRBV2 and TRBJ1-5; tentative D call: TRBD1 (6 bases). Germline lookup yields CDR1 SNHLY and CDR2 FYNNEI. This CDR3 comprises 14 residues. V was clipped by 7 bases and J by 3 bases, with 13 bases between them. This CDR3 is CASTHRADNQPQHF. CDR3 in DNA: TGTGCCAGCACCCACAGGGCCGACAATCAGCCCCAGCATTTT.

In this sample, this clonotype turned up a few times. The V call is TRBV15, the J call TRBJ2-2; D unclear. The CDR3 covers 15 residues. In germline, CDR1 is LNHNV, CDR2 YYDKDF (reference sequence). Trimming stripped 6 bases from V and 3 bases from J, with 14 bases between. The CDR3 is CATSPDILDTGELFF. CDR3 nucleotide sequence: TGTGCCACCAGTCCAGATATCCTGGACACCGGGGAGCTGTTTTTT.